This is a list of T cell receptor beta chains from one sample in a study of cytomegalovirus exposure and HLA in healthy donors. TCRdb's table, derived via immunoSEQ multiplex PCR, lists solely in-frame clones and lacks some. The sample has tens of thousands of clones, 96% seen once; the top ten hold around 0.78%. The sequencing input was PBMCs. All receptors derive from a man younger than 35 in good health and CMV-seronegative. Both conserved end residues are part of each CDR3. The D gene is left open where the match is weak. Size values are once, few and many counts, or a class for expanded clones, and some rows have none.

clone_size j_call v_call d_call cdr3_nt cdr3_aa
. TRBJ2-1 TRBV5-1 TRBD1 TGCGCCAGCACCTCAATGACGGGGACAGGGGTAGGCAATGAGCAGTTCTTC CASTSMTGTGVGNEQFF
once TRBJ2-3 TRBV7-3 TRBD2 TGTGCCAGCAGCTTTGGGGGAGGGCCGACAGATACGCAGTATTTT CASSFGGGPTDTQYF
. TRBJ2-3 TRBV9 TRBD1 TGTGCCAGCAGCGTAGAGTTCAGAGGACAGGGGAGCACAGATACGCAGTATTTT CASSVEFRGQGSTDTQYF
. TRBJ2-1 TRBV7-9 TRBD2 TGTGCCAGCAGCTTTGGGACACGGACTAGCGGCGATGAGCAGTTCTTC CASSFGTRTSGDEQFF
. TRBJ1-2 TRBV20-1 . TGCAGTGCTAGCCAGGGCGCTGGCTACACCTTC CSASQGAGYTF
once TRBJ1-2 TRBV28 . TGTGCCAGCAGACTAGCTTGGACCCCACGGGACTATGGCTACACCTTC CASRLAWTPRDYGYTF
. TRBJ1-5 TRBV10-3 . TGTGCCATCAGTCAGGACAGCGATCAGCCCCAGCATTTT CAISQDSDQPQHF
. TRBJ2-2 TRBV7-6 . TGTGCCAGCAGCCCGGGGGTACCGGGTACCGGGGAGCTGTTTTTT CASSPGVPGTGELFF
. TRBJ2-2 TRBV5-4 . TGTGCCAGCAGCTTGGCTCAGGGCTTCACCGGGGAGCTGTTTTTT CASSLAQGFTGELFF
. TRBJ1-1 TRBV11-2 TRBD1 TGTGCCAGCAGCTTTGGGGACAGGGAAGAAACTGAAGCTTTCTTT CASSFGDREETEAFF
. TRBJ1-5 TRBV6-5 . TGTGCCAGCAGTCAGACAGATAGCAATCAGCCCCAGCATTTT CASSQTDSNQPQHF
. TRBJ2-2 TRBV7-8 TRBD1 TGTGCCAGCAGCTTTCAACCGCCCTTCGACAGGGGGCGGATTTCGGGCACCGGGGAGCTGTTTTTT CASSFQPPFDRGRISGTGELFF
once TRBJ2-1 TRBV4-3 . TGCGCCAGCAGCCAAGGGCGGCTACCCAATGAGCAGTTCTTC CASSQGRLPNEQFF
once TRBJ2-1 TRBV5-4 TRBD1 TGTGCCAGCAGCTGGGGACAGTCGAATGAGCAGTTCTTC CASSWGQSNEQFF
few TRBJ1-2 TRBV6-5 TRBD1 TGTGCCAGCAGCTACCAGGCAGGGGGACGGTATGGCTACACCTTC CASSYQAGGRYGYTF
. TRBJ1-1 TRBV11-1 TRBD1 TGTGCCAGCAGCTTAGGACAGGGTAACACTGAAGCTTTCTTT CASSLGQGNTEAFF